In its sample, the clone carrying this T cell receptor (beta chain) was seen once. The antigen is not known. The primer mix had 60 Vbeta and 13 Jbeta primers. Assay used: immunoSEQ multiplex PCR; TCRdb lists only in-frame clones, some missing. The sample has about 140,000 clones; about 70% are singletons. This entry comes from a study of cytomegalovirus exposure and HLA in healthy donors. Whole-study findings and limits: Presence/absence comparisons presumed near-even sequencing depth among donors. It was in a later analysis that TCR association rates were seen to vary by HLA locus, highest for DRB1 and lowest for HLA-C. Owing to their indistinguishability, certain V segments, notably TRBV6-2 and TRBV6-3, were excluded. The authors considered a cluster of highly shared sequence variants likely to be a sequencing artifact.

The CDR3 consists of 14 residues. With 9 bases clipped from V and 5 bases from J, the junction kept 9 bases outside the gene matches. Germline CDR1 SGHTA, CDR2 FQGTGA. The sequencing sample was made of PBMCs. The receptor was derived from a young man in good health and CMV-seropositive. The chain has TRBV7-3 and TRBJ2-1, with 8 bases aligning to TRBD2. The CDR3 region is CASSGGGANNEQFF. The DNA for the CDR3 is TGTGCCAGTTCGGGAGGGGGGGCTAACAATGAGCAGTTCTTC.